A single sample gave rise to the 9 T cell receptor beta chains below, sequenced in a study of cytomegalovirus exposure and HLA in healthy donors. Vbeta (60) and Jbeta (13) primers were used in the PCR. Sequencing used immunoSEQ multiplex PCR; TCRdb keeps in-frame clones, though not all of them. Seen here are about 65,000 clones, around 80% observed once, and the top ten hold almost 4.5%. The material sequenced was PBMCs. All receptors come from a woman between 25 and 40 years old in good health and CMV-seronegative.

V and J are TRBV7-6 and TRBJ2-1; 7 bases line up with TRBD1. The CDR3 spans 16 residues. V shed 5 bases, J shed 6 bases, and the junction held 13 bases outside the gene matches. The germline V gene has CDR1 SGHVS and CDR2 FNYEAQ. In nucleotides, the CDR3 is TGTGCCAGCAGCGAACGACAGGGATGGGGATTCAATGAGCAGTTCTTC. Amino acids: CASSERQGWGFNEQFF.

In this sample, this clone turned up once. V usage is TRBV4-1 and J usage is TRBJ2-3, with TRBD1 as a possible D gene (5 bases). V lost 3 bases, J lost 2 bases, and 15 bases lay in between. This CDR3 is built from 16 residues. CDR1 MGHRA and CDR2 YSYEKL come from the germline V gene. CDR3 nucleotides: TGCGCCAGCAGCCACAGGGCCTCAGGATCCACAGATACGCAGTATTTT. It is translated as CASSHRASGSTDTQYF.

J is TRBJ1-1 and V is TRBV7-9; D is unclear. Deletions cut 5 bases from V and 1 base from J, with 14 bases between. In germline, CDR1 is SEHNR, CDR2 FQNEAQ (reference sequence). The CDR3 is 15 amino acids. The CDR3 spells CASSPQVDENTEAFF. The CDR3 nucleotides are TGTGCCAGCAGCCCTCAGGTTGACGAGAACACTGAAGCTTTCTTT.

Notes on this clone: The germline gene is not matched at one end of the junction; a read error may be the cause. The chain recombines TRBV14 with TRBJ2-7; D remains unclear. The CDR3 totals 12 residues. Germline V CDR1 and CDR2: SGHDN, FVKESK. CDR3 sequence reads: CASSQGLRRRSF. The CDR3 DNA is TGTGCCAGCAGCCAAGGTCTGAGGCGACGTAGCTTC. The whole variable domain, remainder taken from reference TRBV14 and TRBJ2-7, is EAGVTQFPSHSVIEKGQTVTLRCDPISGHDNLYWYRRVMGKEIKFLLHFVKESKQDESGMPNNRFLAERTGGTYSTLKVQPAELEDSGVYFCASSQGLRRRSFGPGTRLTVT.

This sequence joins TRBV28 and TRBJ1-1, with a tentative D call TRBD1 (5 bases). Germline lookup yields CDR1 MDHEN and CDR2 SYDVKM. V lost 5 bases and J 1 base, leaving 17 bases between the germline ends. The CDR3 runs 16 residues. The CDR3 DNA is TGTGCCAGCAGTAGCATTCCCGGCGGGGGGAACACTGAAGCTTTCTTT. Translating it yields CASSSIPGGGNTEAFF.

This sequence joins TRBV4-1 and TRBJ2-4, with no clear D. Germline CDR1 reads MGHRA; CDR2 reads YSYEKL. The CDR3 sequence is 15 residues long. V lost 2 bases and J lost 3, with 11 bases in between. CDR3 sequence (DNA): TGCGCCAGCAGCCAAAGGTGGCAGGACAAAAACATTCAGTACTTC. This codes for CASSQRWQDKNIQYF.

The V call is TRBV14, the J call TRBJ2-7; the D gene is possibly TRBD1 (5 bases). This CDR3 has 14 residues. V dropped 4 bases and J dropped 5 bases, with 15 bases sitting between them. Per germline, CDR1 SGHDN and CDR2 FVKESK. This CDR3 reads CASSPGHTDHEQYF. The CDR3 DNA reads TGTGCCAGCAGCCCAGGACACACGGACCACGAGCAGTACTTC.

The chain employs TRBV4-1 and TRBJ1-1; no clear D. The germline CDR1 and CDR2 sequences are MGHRA and YSYEKL. This CDR3 is 15 amino acids long. Between the trimmed V and J ends, which lost 0 bases and 0 bases, there was a span of 8 bases. The CDR3 DNA reads TGCGCCAGCAGCCAAGAGGCTTACATGAACACTGAAGCTTTCTTT. This translates into CASSQEAYMNTEAFF.

This chain links TRBV2 with TRBJ2-5, with 10 bases lining up with TRBD2. V was clipped by 2 bases and J by 5 bases; unmatched bases: 5. CDR1 and CDR2 from the germline V gene are SNHLY and FYNNEI. The CDR3 contains 15 residues. CDR3 sequence (DNA): TGTGCCAGCAGTGAACTAGCGGGGGAGGGGGAGACCCAGTACTTC. The encoded protein is CASSELAGEGETQYF.